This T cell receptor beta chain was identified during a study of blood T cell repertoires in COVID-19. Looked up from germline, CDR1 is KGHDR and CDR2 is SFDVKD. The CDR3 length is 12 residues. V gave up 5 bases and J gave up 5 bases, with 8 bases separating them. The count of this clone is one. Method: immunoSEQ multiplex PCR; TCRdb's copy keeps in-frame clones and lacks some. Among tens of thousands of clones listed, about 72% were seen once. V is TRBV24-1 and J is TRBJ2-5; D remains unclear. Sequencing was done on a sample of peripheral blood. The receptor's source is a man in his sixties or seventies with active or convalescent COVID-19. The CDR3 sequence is CATSVGTETQYF. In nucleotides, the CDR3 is TGTGCCACCAGTGTTGGCACGGAGACCCAGTACTTC.